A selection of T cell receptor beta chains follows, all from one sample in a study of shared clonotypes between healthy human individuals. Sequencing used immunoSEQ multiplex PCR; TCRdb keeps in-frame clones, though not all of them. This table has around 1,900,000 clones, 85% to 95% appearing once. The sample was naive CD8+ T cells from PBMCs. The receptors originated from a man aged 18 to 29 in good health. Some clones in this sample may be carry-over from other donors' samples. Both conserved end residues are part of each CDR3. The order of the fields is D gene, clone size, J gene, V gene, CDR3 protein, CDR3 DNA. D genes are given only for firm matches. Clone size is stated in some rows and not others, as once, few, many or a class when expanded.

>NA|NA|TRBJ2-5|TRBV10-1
CASSRRQQETQYF
TGCGCCAGCAGTCGGCGTCAGCAAGAGACCCAGTACTTC
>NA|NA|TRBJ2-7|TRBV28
CASSLLGGTPYEQYF
TGTGCCAGCAGTTTACTCGGCGGGACCCCCTACGAGCAGTACTTC
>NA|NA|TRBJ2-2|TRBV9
CASSVDGRLPGTGELFF
TGTGCCAGCAGCGTAGATGGGCGCCTCCCGGGGACCGGGGAGCTGTTTTTT
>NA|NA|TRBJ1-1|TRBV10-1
CASSDGGTNTEAFF
TGCGCCAGCAGTGACGGGGGCACGAACACTGAAGCTTTCTTT
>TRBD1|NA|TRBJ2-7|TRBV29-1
CSVEEARTGIGREQYF
TGCAGCGTTGAAGAGGCGAGGACAGGGATCGGACGTGAGCAGTACTTC
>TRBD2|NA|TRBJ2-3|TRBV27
CASSILAGVPDTQYF
TGTGCCAGCAGTATCCTAGCGGGAGTACCAGATACGCAGTATTTT
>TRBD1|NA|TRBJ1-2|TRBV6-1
CASSGTGDGYTF
TGTGCCAGCAGCGGGACAGGGGATGGCTACACCTTC
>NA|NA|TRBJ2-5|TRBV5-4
CASSSTGTQETQYF
TGTGCCAGCAGCTCTACAGGGACCCAAGAGACCCAGTACTTC
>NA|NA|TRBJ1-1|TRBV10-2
CASSESGPQAFF
TGCGCCAGCAGTGAGTCGGGACCTCAGGCTTTCTTT
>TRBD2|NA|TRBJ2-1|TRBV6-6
CASGFAGGYNEQFF
TGTGCCAGCGGGTTTGCGGGGGGCTACAATGAGCAGTTCTTC
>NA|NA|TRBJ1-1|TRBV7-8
CASSSRDGNTEAFF
TGTGCCAGCAGCTCCCGAGACGGGAACACTGAAGCTTTCTTT
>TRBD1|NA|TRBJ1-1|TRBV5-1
CASSPLQGEGTEAFF
TGCGCCAGCAGCCCCTTACAGGGGGAAGGCACTGAAGCTTTCTTT
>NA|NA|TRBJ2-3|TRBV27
CASSPVPSSTDTQYF
TGTGCCAGCAGCCCGGTCCCATCTAGCACAGATACGCAGTATTTT
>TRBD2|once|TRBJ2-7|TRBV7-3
CASSLTSGSRDEQYF
TGTGCCAGCAGCTTAACGAGCGGGAGTAGGGACGAGCAGTACTTC
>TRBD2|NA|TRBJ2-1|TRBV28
CASHPQGGLINEQFF
TGTGCCAGCCACCCCCAGGGAGGGCTAATCAATGAGCAGTTCTTC
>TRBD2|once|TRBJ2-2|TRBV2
CASRYGLAGGNTGELFF
TGTGCCAGCAGATACGGACTAGCGGGAGGAAATACCGGGGAGCTGTTTTTT
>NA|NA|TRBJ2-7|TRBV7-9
CASSLKDGSSYEQYF
TGTGCCAGCAGCCTAAAAGACGGGAGCTCCTACGAGCAGTACTTC
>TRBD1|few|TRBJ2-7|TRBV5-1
CASSLGQGAYEQYF
TGCGCCAGCAGCTTGGGACAGGGGGCCTACGAGCAGTACTTC
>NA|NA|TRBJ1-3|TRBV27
CASSSSNTVGNTIYF
TGTGCCAGCAGTTCGTCGAATACAGTGGGAAACACCATATATTTT
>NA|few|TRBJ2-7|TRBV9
CASSADGGSGYEQYF
TGTGCCAGCAGCGCCGACGGGGGTAGCGGTTACGAGCAGTACTTC
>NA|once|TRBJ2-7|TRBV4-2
CASSPGVRGWEQYF
TGTGCCAGCAGCCCTGGGGTCCGGGGGTGGGAGCAGTACTTC
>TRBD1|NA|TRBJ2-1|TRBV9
CASSPRDSDNEQFF
TGTGCCAGCAGCCCCCGGGACAGCGACAATGAGCAGTTCTTC
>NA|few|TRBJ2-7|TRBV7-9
CASSGGQTISLYEQYF
TGTGCCAGCAGCGGTGGACAAACCATCTCCCTCTACGAGCAGTACTTC